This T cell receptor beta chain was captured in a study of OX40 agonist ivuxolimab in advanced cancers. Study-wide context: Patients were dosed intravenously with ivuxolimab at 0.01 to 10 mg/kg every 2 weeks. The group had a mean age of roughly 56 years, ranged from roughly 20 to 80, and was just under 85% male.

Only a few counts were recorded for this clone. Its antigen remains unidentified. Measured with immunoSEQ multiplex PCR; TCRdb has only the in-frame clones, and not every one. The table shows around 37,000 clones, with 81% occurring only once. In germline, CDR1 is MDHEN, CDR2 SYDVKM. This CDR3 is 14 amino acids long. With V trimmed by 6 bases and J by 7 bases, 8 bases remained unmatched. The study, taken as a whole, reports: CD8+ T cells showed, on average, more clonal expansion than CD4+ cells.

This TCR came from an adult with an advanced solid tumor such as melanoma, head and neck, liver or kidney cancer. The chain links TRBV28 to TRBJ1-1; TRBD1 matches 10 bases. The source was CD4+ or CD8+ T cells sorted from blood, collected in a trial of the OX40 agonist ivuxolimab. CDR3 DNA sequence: TGTGCCAGCAGCCCTGGACAGGGGGTGGTTGAAGCTTTCTTT. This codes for CASSPGQGVVEAFF.